The text below deals with one T cell receptor (beta chain). Repertoires were generated with immunoSEQ multiplex PCR, while TCRdb's copy carries only in-frame clones and drops some. The data contain about 72,000 clones, nearly 97% of them seen just once; the ten biggest clones take up approximately 0.22%. The germline V gene encodes CDR1 SEHNR and CDR2 FQNEAQ (reference sequence). There are 13 residues in the CDR3. Germline trimming cut 11 bases from V and 1 base from J; bases unmatched to any gene: 8. This specimen belongs to a study of technical replicates of blood from several donors. The rearrangement links TRBV7-9 to TRBJ2-7; TRBD1 agrees at 7 bases. The sequencing sample was made of T cells isolated from PBMCs. The source is a human donor in good health. CDR3 nucleotide sequence: TGTGCCTTCCGGACAGGTAAGTCCTACGAGCAGTACTTC. Translated: CAFRTGKSYEQYF.